Listed below are T cell receptor beta chains from one sample, sequenced in a study of PD-1 blockade in classical Hodgkin lymphoma. Assay: immunoSEQ multiplex PCR; the TCRdb copy retains only in-frame clones and omits some. The table has tens of thousands of clones, around 89% seen once. Sample: peripheral blood mononuclear cells (PBMCs), taken before the fourth cycle of nivolumab. The receptor source for this set is a human donor with classical Hodgkin lymphoma. Both conserved end residues are part of each CDR3. The D gene is left open where the match is weak. Some rows mark clone size as missing; the rest say once, few, many or name a class of expanded clone.

DNA	CDR3	J	size	V	D
TGTGCCAGTACGGCGGGTGGGGGGCGGACAGATACGCAGTATTTT	CASTAGGGRTDTQYF	TRBJ2-3	-	TRBV19	-
TGCGCCAGCAGCCAAGATTCAGGTTTCGGCCTACAGGCCCAGTACTTC	CASSQDSGFGLQAQYF	TRBJ2-5	-	TRBV4-1	-
TGTGCCAGCAGCGTTAGCTGGTTCCGGGCTAATGAAAAACTGTTTTTT	CASSVSWFRANEKLFF	TRBJ1-4	-	TRBV7-2	-
TGTGCCAGCAGCCCCGCCCTGTACCAAGAGACCCAGTACTTC	CASSPALYQETQYF	TRBJ2-5	once	TRBV9	-
TGTGCCAGCAGGGCCGACAGGGATGGGCCCAGAAGCATTCAGTACTTC	CASRADRDGPRSIQYF	TRBJ2-4	-	TRBV27	TRBD1
TGCAGCGTTGAGGGAGCTTGGGAGACCCAGTACTTC	CSVEGAWETQYF	TRBJ2-5	-	TRBV29-1	-
TGTGCCAGCAGCTTAGGCCGGGACCAGCAGTATTTT	CASSLGRDQQYF	TRBJ2-3	-	TRBV13	-
TGTGCCAGCAGTTACGGATGGCGGACCACAGATACGCAGTATTTT	CASSYGWRTTDTQYF	TRBJ2-3	-	TRBV6-5	-
TGTGCCAGCAGCGACCGGGACAGGGAGTCCGGGGAGCTGTTTTTT	CASSDRDRESGELFF	TRBJ2-2	-	TRBV9	TRBD1
TGTGCCATCACTAGCGGCCATAACACCGGGGAGCTGTTTTTT	CAITSGHNTGELFF	TRBJ2-2	-	TRBV10-3	TRBD2
TGTGCCAGCAGCTTATTTACAGGGGGTGACACTGAAGCTTTCTTT	CASSLFTGGDTEAFF	TRBJ1-1	-	TRBV11-3	TRBD1
TGTGCCAGCAGCGCGGGAAAAATACAGAGCACAGATACGCAGTATTTT	CASSAGKIQSTDTQYF	TRBJ2-3	-	TRBV9	-
TGTGCCAGCAGCAGAACAGCGAGCTCCTACGAGCAGTACTTC	CASSRTASSYEQYF	TRBJ2-7	-	TRBV11-3	-
TGTGCCAGCAGCCAACTTGGGACCGGCGGTTCACCCCTCCACTTT	CASSQLGTGGSPLHF	TRBJ1-6	-	TRBV11-3	-
TGCGCCAGCAGTCAATTACAGGGGCTCAATCAGCCCCAGCATTTT	CASSQLQGLNQPQHF	TRBJ1-5	-	TRBV23-1	TRBD1
TGCGCCAGCAGCCAAGGACTAGCGGCTTCCTACGAGCAGTACTTC	CASSQGLAASYEQYF	TRBJ2-7	-	TRBV4-1	TRBD2
TGCAGAGTCGGCCAGGGGTCCAATGAGCAGTTCTTC	CRVGQGSNEQFF	TRBJ2-1	-	TRBV29-1	-
TGTGCCAGCAGTCCCACTCCGGGAAGCAATCAGCCCCAGCATTTT	CASSPTPGSNQPQHF	TRBJ1-5	-	TRBV28	-
TGTGCCACCAGCCGAGGACTAGCGGGAGGTAATGAGCAGTTCTTC	CATSRGLAGGNEQFF	TRBJ2-1	-	TRBV15	TRBD2
TGTGCCAGCAACCCGGGACAGGGTTCCTACAATGAGCAGTTCTTC	CASNPGQGSYNEQFF	TRBJ2-1	-	TRBV7-2	TRBD1
TGTGCCATCACCCGGGACCCCCAAGGCGGTGAAGCTTTCTTT	CAITRDPQGGEAFF	TRBJ1-1	-	TRBV10-3	-
TGTGCCAGCAGCTTCCGGGACTGGACCTACAATGAGCAGTTCTTC	CASSFRDWTYNEQFF	TRBJ2-1	-	TRBV9	-
TGTGCCACCACCAACTCGGGGCAGGGAGTTCAGCCCCAGCATTTT	CATTNSGQGVQPQHF	TRBJ1-5	-	TRBV10-3	-
TGTGCCAGCAGTTCTCCGGTATCTCTTCGACACACAGATACGCAGTATTTT	CASSSPVSLRHTDTQYF	TRBJ2-3	-	TRBV28	-
TGTGCCAGTATTCGAGAGGGACACACTGAAGCTTTCTTT	CASIREGHTEAFF	TRBJ1-1	once	TRBV19	-
TGCGCCAGCAGCTTGCCGGGACAGGGTGCTTTCTTT	CASSLPGQGAFF	TRBJ1-1	-	TRBV5-1	TRBD1
TGTGCCAGCAGTTACCCTGGGCAGCCCCAGCATTTT	CASSYPGQPQHF	TRBJ1-5	-	TRBV6-6	-
TGTGCCAGCTCACCTAACCTAAGGGAGGAGACCCAGTACTTC	CASSPNLREETQYF	TRBJ2-5	-	TRBV18	-
TGTGCCAGCAGCGTATCTAGCGGGATCGTGTACGAGCAGTACTTC	CASSVSSGIVYEQYF	TRBJ2-7	-	TRBV9	TRBD2